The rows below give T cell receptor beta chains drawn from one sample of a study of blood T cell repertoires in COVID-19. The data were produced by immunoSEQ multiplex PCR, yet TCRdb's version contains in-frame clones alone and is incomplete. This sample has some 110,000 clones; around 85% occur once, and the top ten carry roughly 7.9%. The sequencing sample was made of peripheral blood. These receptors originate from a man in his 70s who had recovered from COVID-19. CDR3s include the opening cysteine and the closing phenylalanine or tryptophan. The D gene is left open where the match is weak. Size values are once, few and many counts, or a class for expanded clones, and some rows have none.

DNA: TGTGCCAGCAGCTTAGGTCCGGGAGGCCCATACGAGCAGTACTTC; CDR3: CASSLGPGGPYEQYF; length: 15; size: few; V: TRBV7-9; J: TRBJ2-7; D: TRBD2
DNA: TGTGCCAGCAGGGTGACAGCTAACTATGGCTACACCTTC; CDR3: CASRVTANYGYTF; length: 13; size: .; V: TRBV6-5; J: TRBJ1-2; D: .
DNA: TGTGCCAGCAGCCAAGATCTGATGAGGGGGCGCGCTGAAAAACTGTTTTTT; CDR3: CASSQDLMRGRAEKLFF; length: 17; size: .; V: TRBV4-2; J: TRBJ1-4; D: TRBD1
DNA: TGTGCCAGCAGACGCGGACAGATTGAAGCTTTCTTT; CDR3: CASRRGQIEAFF; length: 12; size: few; V: TRBV5-5; J: TRBJ1-1; D: .
DNA: TGTGCCAGCAGCCAAGGGATCGGCGGGGGGGGCAATGAGCAGTTCTTC; CDR3: CASSQGIGGGGNEQFF; length: 16; size: .; V: TRBV3-1/TRBV3-2; J: TRBJ2-1; D: TRBD2
DNA: TGTGCCAGCAGTCCCGGACAGGGAAGCTGGGGCTACACCTTC; CDR3: CASSPGQGSWGYTF; length: 14; size: .; V: TRBV6-6; J: TRBJ1-2; D: TRBD1
DNA: TGTGCCAGCTTAGGCCTAGCTCCCGAGAATGAGCAGTTCTTC; CDR3: CASLGLAPENEQFF; length: 14; size: .; V: TRBV7-9; J: TRBJ2-1; D: .
DNA: TGTGCCAGCAGCGTAGGCAGGGGCGGTGGCTACACCTTC; CDR3: CASSVGRGGGYTF; length: 13; size: .; V: TRBV9; J: TRBJ1-2; D: .
DNA: TGTGCCAGCAGCCATCGGGGGGCTAAGACCCAGTACTTC; CDR3: CASSHRGAKTQYF; length: 13; size: .; V: TRBV3-1/TRBV3-2; J: TRBJ2-5; D: .
DNA: TGTGCCAGCAGCTTGACAGCTCCGAACACTGAAGCTTTCTTT; CDR3: CASSLTAPNTEAFF; length: 14; size: once; V: TRBV7-8; J: TRBJ1-1; D: .
DNA: TGTGCCAGCAGTTTAGACAGAAAGGGCTACACCTTC; CDR3: CASSLDRKGYTF; length: 12; size: .; V: TRBV28; J: TRBJ1-2; D: .
DNA: TGTGCCAGCAGCACAGCGGGAGTAAATACGCAGTATTTT; CDR3: CASSTAGVNTQYF; length: 13; size: few; V: TRBV12-3/TRBV12-4; J: TRBJ2-3; D: TRBD2
DNA: TGCAGCGTAGTACAAGGGGTTTACGAGCAGTACTTC; CDR3: CSVVQGVYEQYF; length: 12; size: .; V: TRBV29-1; J: TRBJ2-7; D: .
DNA: TGTGCCAGCTCGCCGGGACTGGGCCGCACTTGGACAGATACGCAGTATTTT; CDR3: CASSPGLGRTWTDTQYF; length: 17; size: .; V: TRBV5-8; J: TRBJ2-3; D: .